The rows below give T cell receptor beta chains drawn from one sample of a study of shared clonotypes between healthy human individuals. Generated by immunoSEQ multiplex PCR, the TCRdb table keeps only in-frame clones and is missing some. The data hold approximately 2.5 million clones, with approximately 93% observed a single time. Sequencing was carried out using naive CD4+ T cells from PBMCs. These receptors were collected from a man younger than 30 in good health. Some clones in this sample may be carry-over from other donors' samples. CDR3s include the opening cysteine and the closing phenylalanine or tryptophan. The order of the fields is D gene, CDR3 length, V gene, J gene, clone size, CDR3 DNA, CDR3 protein. A D gene is named only where the DNA matches it firmly. The size of a clone is reported for some rows only, either as once, few or many, or as a class for expanded clones.

d_call: TRBD1; cdr3_length: 14; v_call: TRBV28; j_call: TRBJ2-7; clone_size: NA; cdr3_nt: TGTGCCAGCAGTCCCGAGGACAGGCCCTACGAGCAGTACTTC; cdr3_aa: CASSPEDRPYEQYF
d_call: NA; cdr3_length: 12; v_call: TRBV5-4; j_call: TRBJ1-3; clone_size: NA; cdr3_nt: TGTGCCACACAGGGAACGGGAAACACCATATATTTT; cdr3_aa: CATQGTGNTIYF
d_call: NA; cdr3_length: 14; v_call: TRBV19; j_call: TRBJ1-2; clone_size: once; cdr3_nt: TGTGCCAGTAGTACAGGGGAGAGATACTATGGCTACACCTTC; cdr3_aa: CASSTGERYYGYTF
d_call: TRBD1; cdr3_length: 16; v_call: TRBV5-1; j_call: TRBJ2-2; clone_size: NA; cdr3_nt: TGCGCCAGCAGCCTGCCAGGGACAGCGAACACCGGGGAGCTGTTTTTT; cdr3_aa: CASSLPGTANTGELFF
d_call: TRBD1; cdr3_length: 13; v_call: TRBV10-3; j_call: TRBJ2-5; clone_size: NA; cdr3_nt: TGTGCCATCAGTGGGACAGGGGGCAAGACCCAGTACTTC; cdr3_aa: CAISGTGGKTQYF
d_call: TRBD1; cdr3_length: 16; v_call: TRBV4-3; j_call: TRBJ2-5; clone_size: NA; cdr3_nt: TGCGCCAGCAGCCAAGATTTGGGGACAGCACAAGAGACCCAGTACTTC; cdr3_aa: CASSQDLGTAQETQYF
d_call: NA; cdr3_length: 16; v_call: TRBV28; j_call: TRBJ1-1; clone_size: NA; cdr3_nt: TGTGCCAGCAGCGCAGCTGGGGGGCAGACTGTCCCTGAAGCTTTCTTT; cdr3_aa: CASSAAGGQTVPEAFF
d_call: TRBD1; cdr3_length: 16; v_call: TRBV28; j_call: TRBJ2-5; clone_size: NA; cdr3_nt: TGTGCCAGCAGTTTACTCAGGGGGCTAACCCAAGAGACCCAGTACTTC; cdr3_aa: CASSLLRGLTQETQYF
d_call: TRBD2; cdr3_length: 16; v_call: TRBV9; j_call: TRBJ2-7; clone_size: NA; cdr3_nt: TGTGCCAGCAGCCCCCAAGGGGTGCGGGAGGGCTACGAGCAGTACTTC; cdr3_aa: CASSPQGVREGYEQYF
d_call: NA; cdr3_length: 11; v_call: TRBV20-1; j_call: TRBJ2-1; clone_size: NA; cdr3_nt: TGCAGTACCACCGGGGGGCATGAGCAGTTCTTC; cdr3_aa: CSTTGGHEQFF
d_call: NA; cdr3_length: 15; v_call: TRBV9; j_call: TRBJ2-3; clone_size: NA; cdr3_nt: TGTGCCAGCAGCTCATCCTTGGCTAGCACAGATACGCAGTATTTT; cdr3_aa: CASSSSLASTDTQYF
d_call: NA; cdr3_length: 17; v_call: TRBV28; j_call: TRBJ2-2; clone_size: NA; cdr3_nt: TGTGCCAGCAGTTTATTCGGACTGGGGAGGAGAACCGGGGAGCTGTTTTTT; cdr3_aa: CASSLFGLGRRTGELFF
d_call: NA; cdr3_length: 13; v_call: TRBV2; j_call: TRBJ1-1; clone_size: NA; cdr3_nt: TGTGCCAGCACCCAACAGGTGAACACTGAAGCTTTCTTT; cdr3_aa: CASTQQVNTEAFF
d_call: NA; cdr3_length: 14; v_call: TRBV7-3; j_call: TRBJ2-1; clone_size: NA; cdr3_nt: TGTGCCAGCAGCTTATCTGAGCGGTACAATGAGCAGTTCTTC; cdr3_aa: CASSLSERYNEQFF
d_call: TRBD1; cdr3_length: 14; v_call: TRBV19; j_call: TRBJ2-2; clone_size: NA; cdr3_nt: TGTGCCAGTAGCCGAACAGGGGACAGCGGGGAGCTGTTTTTT; cdr3_aa: CASSRTGDSGELFF
d_call: NA; cdr3_length: 14; v_call: TRBV28; j_call: TRBJ2-3; clone_size: NA; cdr3_nt: TGTGCCAGCACCCGGGTAGCGGCACGGGATACGCAGTATTTT; cdr3_aa: CASTRVAARDTQYF
d_call: NA; cdr3_length: 17; v_call: TRBV28; j_call: TRBJ2-3; clone_size: NA; cdr3_nt: TGTGCCAGCAGTCCAATAACATCCAGCCCTACCACAGATACGCAGTATTTT; cdr3_aa: CASSPITSSPTTDTQYF
d_call: NA; cdr3_length: 15; v_call: TRBV14; j_call: TRBJ2-5; clone_size: NA; cdr3_nt: TGTGCCAGCAGCAGCACACTGACGTCGGGTGAGACCCAGTACTTC; cdr3_aa: CASSSTLTSGETQYF
d_call: NA; cdr3_length: 13; v_call: TRBV18; j_call: TRBJ1-1; clone_size: NA; cdr3_nt: TGTGCCAGCTCACCGCCTGGGAGGACTGAAGCTTTCTTT; cdr3_aa: CASSPPGRTEAFF
d_call: TRBD2; cdr3_length: 15; v_call: TRBV4-2; j_call: TRBJ2-1; clone_size: NA; cdr3_nt: TGTGCCAGCAGCGTGGGACTAGCGGACTACAATGAGCAGTTCTTC; cdr3_aa: CASSVGLADYNEQFF
d_call: NA; cdr3_length: 15; v_call: TRBV7-2; j_call: TRBJ1-1; clone_size: NA; cdr3_nt: TGTGCCAGCAGCTTAGCAGGAAACAAGAACACTGAAGCTTTCTTT; cdr3_aa: CASSLAGNKNTEAFF
d_call: NA; cdr3_length: 14; v_call: TRBV5-4; j_call: TRBJ2-5; clone_size: NA; cdr3_nt: TGTGCCAGCAGCTTGGTAATCGACTTAGAGACCCAGTACTTC; cdr3_aa: CASSLVIDLETQYF
d_call: TRBD2; cdr3_length: 16; v_call: TRBV7-2; j_call: TRBJ2-7; clone_size: NA; cdr3_nt: TGTGCCAGCAGCCGTCCTGGACTAGCGGGATCCTACGAGCAGTACTTC; cdr3_aa: CASSRPGLAGSYEQYF
d_call: TRBD2; cdr3_length: 17; v_call: TRBV28; j_call: TRBJ2-5; clone_size: NA; cdr3_nt: TGTGCCAGCAAGGAGTTGGCTAGCTCCGGGAGGGGAGAGACCCAGTACTTC; cdr3_aa: CASKELASSGRGETQYF
d_call: NA; cdr3_length: 16; v_call: TRBV5-1; j_call: TRBJ2-1; clone_size: NA; cdr3_nt: TGCGCCAGCAGCCGTGGAGGAGGGGGATCCTACAATGAGCAGTTCTTC; cdr3_aa: CASSRGGGGSYNEQFF
d_call: TRBD2; cdr3_length: 19; v_call: TRBV5-1; j_call: TRBJ2-1; clone_size: once; cdr3_nt: TGCGCCAGCAGCTTGTTGGGGACTAGCGGTTCCGCCTCCTACAATGAGCAGTTCTTC; cdr3_aa: CASSLLGTSGSASYNEQFF
d_call: TRBD2; cdr3_length: 16; v_call: TRBV5-1; j_call: TRBJ2-5; clone_size: NA; cdr3_nt: TGCGCCAGCAGCTTTAGCGGGAGGGCCCTCGGGGAGACCCAGTACTTC; cdr3_aa: CASSFSGRALGETQYF
d_call: TRBD1; cdr3_length: 14; v_call: TRBV5-1; j_call: TRBJ2-1; clone_size: once; cdr3_nt: TGCGCCAGCAGCGGGACAGGGGGTAGCAATGAGCAGTTCTTC; cdr3_aa: CASSGTGGSNEQFF
d_call: NA; cdr3_length: 12; v_call: TRBV28; j_call: TRBJ1-5; clone_size: NA; cdr3_nt: TGTGCCAGCAGGAGGGCGAGTCAGCCCCAGCATTTT; cdr3_aa: CASRRASQPQHF
d_call: NA; cdr3_length: 15; v_call: TRBV5-1; j_call: TRBJ2-1; clone_size: NA; cdr3_nt: TGCGCCAGCAGCTCAGCCTCGGCAGCTTACAATGAGCAGTTCTTC; cdr3_aa: CASSSASAAYNEQFF
d_call: NA; cdr3_length: 14; v_call: TRBV6-1; j_call: TRBJ2-3; clone_size: NA; cdr3_nt: TGTGCCAGCAGTGAACTGGCGGCCACAGATACGCAGTATTTT; cdr3_aa: CASSELAATDTQYF
d_call: TRBD1; cdr3_length: 14; v_call: TRBV5-1; j_call: TRBJ1-2; clone_size: NA; cdr3_nt: TGCGCCAGCAGCTCGGACAGGGCTAACTATGGCTACACCTTC; cdr3_aa: CASSSDRANYGYTF
d_call: TRBD2; cdr3_length: 17; v_call: TRBV7-9; j_call: TRBJ2-1; clone_size: NA; cdr3_nt: TGTGCCAGCAGCTTAGGGGGATCGAGCGGGGCTACTTCTGAGCAGTTCTTC; cdr3_aa: CASSLGGSSGATSEQFF
d_call: NA; cdr3_length: 13; v_call: TRBV18; j_call: TRBJ2-3; clone_size: NA; cdr3_nt: TGTGCCAGCTCACTTGACAGCACAGATACGCAGTATTTT; cdr3_aa: CASSLDSTDTQYF
d_call: NA; cdr3_length: 12; v_call: TRBV28; j_call: TRBJ2-2; clone_size: NA; cdr3_nt: TGTGCCAGCAGCCTAAACACCGGGGAGCTGTTTTTT; cdr3_aa: CASSLNTGELFF
d_call: TRBD1; cdr3_length: 14; v_call: TRBV27; j_call: TRBJ2-3; clone_size: NA; cdr3_nt: TGTGCCAGCAGCCGGGACAGGATCACAGATACGCAGTATTTT; cdr3_aa: CASSRDRITDTQYF
d_call: NA; cdr3_length: 16; v_call: TRBV7-9; j_call: TRBJ1-4; clone_size: NA; cdr3_nt: TGTGCCAGCAGCAACCGACGCGGTGCAACTAATGAAAAACTGTTTTTT; cdr3_aa: CASSNRRGATNEKLFF
d_call: NA; cdr3_length: 16; v_call: TRBV7-2; j_call: TRBJ2-1; clone_size: NA; cdr3_nt: TGTGCCAGCAGCTTAGGTTGGGTGACGGGATCGGGAGAGCAGTTCTTC; cdr3_aa: CASSLGWVTGSGEQFF
d_call: NA; cdr3_length: 16; v_call: TRBV6-5; j_call: TRBJ2-1; clone_size: NA; cdr3_nt: TGTGCCAGCAGTTCCCACCGGACGAGCTCCTACAATGAGCAGTTCTTC; cdr3_aa: CASSSHRTSSYNEQFF
d_call: TRBD1; cdr3_length: 16; v_call: TRBV4-1; j_call: TRBJ2-3; clone_size: NA; cdr3_nt: TGCGCCAGCAGCGCAACCGGACAGGGGGACCCAGATACGCAGTATTTT; cdr3_aa: CASSATGQGDPDTQYF
d_call: TRBD1; cdr3_length: 14; v_call: TRBV5-1; j_call: TRBJ1-2; clone_size: NA; cdr3_nt: TGCGCCAGCAGGGGGGACAGGGAAGGCTATGGCTACACCTTC; cdr3_aa: CASRGDREGYGYTF
d_call: NA; cdr3_length: 15; v_call: TRBV4-1; j_call: TRBJ1-5; clone_size: few; cdr3_nt: TGCGCCAGCAGCCAAGATGTATCCGGGATCCAGCCCCAGCATTTT; cdr3_aa: CASSQDVSGIQPQHF
d_call: TRBD2; cdr3_length: 15; v_call: TRBV7-9; j_call: TRBJ2-7; clone_size: few; cdr3_nt: TGTGCCAGCAGCTTAGATACTAGCGGCGCCTACGAGCAGTACTTC; cdr3_aa: CASSLDTSGAYEQYF
d_call: NA; cdr3_length: 11; v_call: TRBV6-9; j_call: TRBJ1-1; clone_size: NA; cdr3_nt: TGTGCCAGCAGTGAGGACAGTGAAGCTTTCTTT; cdr3_aa: CASSEDSEAFF
d_call: NA; cdr3_length: 14; v_call: TRBV30; j_call: TRBJ1-1; clone_size: few; cdr3_nt: TGTGCCTGGAGTGTAACAGCCATGAACACTGAAGCTTTCTTT; cdr3_aa: CAWSVTAMNTEAFF
d_call: TRBD2; cdr3_length: 15; v_call: TRBV28; j_call: TRBJ2-3; clone_size: NA; cdr3_nt: TGTGCCAGCTCGGGACTAGCGGGAACTCCAGATACGCAGTATTTT; cdr3_aa: CASSGLAGTPDTQYF